The present entry profiles one TCR beta chain with its context. The antigen is undetermined. Measured with immunoSEQ multiplex PCR; TCRdb has only the in-frame clones, and not every one. The table includes around 250,000 clones, around 90% detected once. This entry is derived from a study of cytomegalovirus exposure and HLA in healthy donors. CDR1 KGHSH and CDR2 LQKENI come from the germline V gene. The ends were cut back, 3 bases at V and 5 bases at J, with 7 bases in the middle. CDR3 length: 12 residues. Study-level points and caveats: Diagnosis of cytomegalovirus status made by the classifier reportedly showed high specificity and sensitivity. Across donors, most TCRs were seen rarely, yet some public ones were widespread.

V and J are TRBV18 and TRBJ2-5, with D maybe TRBD2 (5 bases). This clonotype was obtained from a woman younger than 35 in good health and CMV-seronegative. The material sequenced was PBMCs. CDR3: CASSPREETQYF. The CDR3 DNA follows: TGTGCCAGCTCACCTAGGGAGGAGACCCAGTACTTC.